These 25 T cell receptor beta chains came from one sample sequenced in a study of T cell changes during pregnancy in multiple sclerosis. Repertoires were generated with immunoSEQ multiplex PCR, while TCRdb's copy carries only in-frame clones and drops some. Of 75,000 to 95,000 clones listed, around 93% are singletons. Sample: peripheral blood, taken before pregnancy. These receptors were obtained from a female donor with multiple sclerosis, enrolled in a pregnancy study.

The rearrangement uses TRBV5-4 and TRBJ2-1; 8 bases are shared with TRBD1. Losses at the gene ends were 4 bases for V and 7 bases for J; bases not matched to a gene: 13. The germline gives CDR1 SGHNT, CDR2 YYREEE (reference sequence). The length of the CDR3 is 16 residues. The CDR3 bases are TGTGCCAGCAGCACCCCGGACAGGGTATTACAGAATGAGCAGTTCTTC. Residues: CASSTPDRVLQNEQFF.

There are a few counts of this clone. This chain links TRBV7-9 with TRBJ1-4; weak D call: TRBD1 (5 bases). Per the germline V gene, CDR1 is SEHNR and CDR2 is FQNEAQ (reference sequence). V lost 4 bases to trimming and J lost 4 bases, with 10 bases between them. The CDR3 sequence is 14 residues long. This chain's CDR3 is CASSSGLLNEKLFF. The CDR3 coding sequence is TGTGCCAGCAGCTCGGGACTCCTTAATGAAAAACTGTTTTTT.

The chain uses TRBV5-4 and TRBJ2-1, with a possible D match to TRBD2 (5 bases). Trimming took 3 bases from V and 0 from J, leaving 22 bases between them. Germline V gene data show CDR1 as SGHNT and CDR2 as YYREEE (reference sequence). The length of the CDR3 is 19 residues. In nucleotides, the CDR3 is TGTGCCAGCAGCTACGACTGGGCGGGCACCCCGAGCTCCTACAATGAGCAGTTCTTC. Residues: CASSYDWAGTPSSYNEQFF.

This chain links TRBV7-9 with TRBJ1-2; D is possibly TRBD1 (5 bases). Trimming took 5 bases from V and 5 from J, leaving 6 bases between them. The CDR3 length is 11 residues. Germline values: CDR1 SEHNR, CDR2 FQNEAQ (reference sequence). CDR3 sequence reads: CASSGGYGYTF. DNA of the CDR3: TGTGCCAGCAGCGGGGGGTATGGCTACACCTTC.

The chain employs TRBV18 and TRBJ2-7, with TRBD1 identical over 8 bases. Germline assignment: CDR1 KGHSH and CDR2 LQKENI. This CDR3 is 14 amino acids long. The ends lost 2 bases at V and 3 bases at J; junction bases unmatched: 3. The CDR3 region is CASSPVGQGYEQYF. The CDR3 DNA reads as TGTGCCAGCTCACCAGTAGGACAGGGCTACGAGCAGTACTTC.

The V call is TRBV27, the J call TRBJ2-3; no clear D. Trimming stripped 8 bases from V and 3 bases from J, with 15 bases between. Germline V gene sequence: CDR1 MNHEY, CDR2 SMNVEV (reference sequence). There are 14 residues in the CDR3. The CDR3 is CASCGPLDTDTQYF. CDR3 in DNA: TGTGCCAGCTGCGGTCCCCTAGATACAGATACGCAGTATTTT.

The CDR3 region has the DNA TGTGCCAGCAGTTTAAGGGGAAATCAGCCCCAGCATTTT. Translating gives CASSLRGNQPQHF. The gene calls are TRBV27 and TRBJ1-5, with D possibly matching TRBD1 (5 bases). The germline V and J ends were trimmed by 2 bases and 4 bases, with 6 bases remaining between them. The germline V gene encodes CDR1 MNHEY and CDR2 SMNVEV (reference sequence). This CDR3 spans 13 amino acids.

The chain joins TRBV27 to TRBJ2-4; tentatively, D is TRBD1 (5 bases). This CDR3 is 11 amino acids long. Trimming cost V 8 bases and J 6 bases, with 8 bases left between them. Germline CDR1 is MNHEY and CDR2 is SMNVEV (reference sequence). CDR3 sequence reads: CASRRGNIQYF. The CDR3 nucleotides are TGTGCCAGCCGAAGGGGAAACATTCAGTACTTC.

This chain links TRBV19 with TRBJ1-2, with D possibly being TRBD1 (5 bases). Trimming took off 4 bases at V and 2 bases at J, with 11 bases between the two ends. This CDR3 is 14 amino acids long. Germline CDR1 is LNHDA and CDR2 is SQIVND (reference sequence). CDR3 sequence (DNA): TGTGCCAGTAGTAGCAGGGTAGGCAACTATGGCTACACCTTC. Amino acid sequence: CASSSRVGNYGYTF.

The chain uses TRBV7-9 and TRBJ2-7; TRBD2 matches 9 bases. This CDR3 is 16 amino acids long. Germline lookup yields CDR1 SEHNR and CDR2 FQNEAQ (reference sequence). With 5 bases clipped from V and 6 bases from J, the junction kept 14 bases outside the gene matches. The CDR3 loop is CASSPSSSGDPGEQYF. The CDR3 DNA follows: TGTGCCAGCAGCCCCAGTTCTAGCGGGGACCCGGGCGAGCAGTACTTC.

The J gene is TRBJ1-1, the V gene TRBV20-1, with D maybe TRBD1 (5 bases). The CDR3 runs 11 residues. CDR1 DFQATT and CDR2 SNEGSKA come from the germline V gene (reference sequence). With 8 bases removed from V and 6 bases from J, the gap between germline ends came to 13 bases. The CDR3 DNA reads TGCAGTTTTAGAGGGGCCGCTGAAGCTTTCTTT. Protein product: CSFRGAAEAFF.

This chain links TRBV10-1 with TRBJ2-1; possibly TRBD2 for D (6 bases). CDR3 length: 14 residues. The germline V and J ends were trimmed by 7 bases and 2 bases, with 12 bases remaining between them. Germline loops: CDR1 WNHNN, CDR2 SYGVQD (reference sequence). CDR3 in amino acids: CASTLPGAYNEQFF. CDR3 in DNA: TGCGCCAGCACGCTCCCGGGGGCCTACAATGAGCAGTTCTTC.

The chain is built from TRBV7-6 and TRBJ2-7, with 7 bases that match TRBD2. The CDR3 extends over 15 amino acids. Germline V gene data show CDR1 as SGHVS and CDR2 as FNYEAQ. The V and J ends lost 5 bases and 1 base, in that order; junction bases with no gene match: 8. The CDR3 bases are TGTGCCAGCAGCCCCCGGACTAGGGCTTCCTACGAGCAGTACTTC. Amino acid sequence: CASSPRTRASYEQYF.

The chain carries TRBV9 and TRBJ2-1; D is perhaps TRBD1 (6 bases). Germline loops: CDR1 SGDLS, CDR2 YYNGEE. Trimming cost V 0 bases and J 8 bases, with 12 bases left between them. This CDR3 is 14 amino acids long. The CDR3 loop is CASSVVGGIDEQFF. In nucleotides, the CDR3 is TGTGCCAGCAGCGTAGTAGGGGGTATTGATGAGCAGTTCTTC.

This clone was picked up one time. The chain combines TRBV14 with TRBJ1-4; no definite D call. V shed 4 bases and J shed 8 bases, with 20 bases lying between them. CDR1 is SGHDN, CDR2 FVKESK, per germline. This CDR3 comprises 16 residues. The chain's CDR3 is CASSPLRGLVMEKLFF. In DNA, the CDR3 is TGTGCCAGCAGCCCTTTGAGAGGGCTGGTCATGGAAAAACTGTTTTTT.

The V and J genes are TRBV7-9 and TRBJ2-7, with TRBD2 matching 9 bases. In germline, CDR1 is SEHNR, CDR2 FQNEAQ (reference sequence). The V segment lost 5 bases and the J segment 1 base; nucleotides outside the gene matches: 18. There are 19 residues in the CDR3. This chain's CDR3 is CASSPIRLAGEGGSYEQYF. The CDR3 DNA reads TGTGCCAGCAGCCCGATTAGATTAGCGGGAGAGGGGGGGTCCTACGAGCAGTACTTC.

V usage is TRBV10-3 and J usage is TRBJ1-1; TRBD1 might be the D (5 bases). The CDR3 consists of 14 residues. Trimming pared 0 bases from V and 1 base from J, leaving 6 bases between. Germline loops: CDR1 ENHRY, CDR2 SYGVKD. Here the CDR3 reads CAISESQGNTEAFF. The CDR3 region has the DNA TGTGCCATCAGTGAGTCTCAGGGGAACACTGAAGCTTTCTTT.

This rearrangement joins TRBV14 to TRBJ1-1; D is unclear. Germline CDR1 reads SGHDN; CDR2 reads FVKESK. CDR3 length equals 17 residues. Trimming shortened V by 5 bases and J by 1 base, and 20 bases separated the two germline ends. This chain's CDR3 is CASSGVFLGRENTEAFF. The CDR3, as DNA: TGTGCCAGCAGCGGGGTATTTCTCGGTCGGGAGAACACTGAAGCTTTCTTT. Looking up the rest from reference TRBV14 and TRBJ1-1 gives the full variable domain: EAGVTQFPSHSVIEKGQTVTLRCDPISGHDNLYWYRRVMGKEIKFLLHFVKESKQDESGMPNNRFLAERTGGTYSTLKVQPAELEDSGVYFCASSGVFLGRENTEAFFGQGTRLTVV.

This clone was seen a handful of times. The CDR3 DNA sequence: TGTGCCAGCAGCTCGGGAGTTGAAGCTTTCTTT. This codes for CASSSGVEAFF. The J gene is TRBJ1-1, the V gene TRBV7-9; the D is unclear. This CDR3 comprises 11 residues. CDR1 and CDR2 from the germline V gene are SEHNR and FQNEAQ (reference sequence). Between the trimmed V and J ends, which lost 4 bases and 7 bases, there was a span of 7 bases.

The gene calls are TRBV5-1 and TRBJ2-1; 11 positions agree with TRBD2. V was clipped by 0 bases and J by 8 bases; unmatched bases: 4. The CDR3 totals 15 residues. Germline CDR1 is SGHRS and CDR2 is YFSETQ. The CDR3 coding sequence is TGCGCCAGCAGCTTGGTACTAGCGGGGGTCGATGAGCAGTTCTTC. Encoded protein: CASSLVLAGVDEQFF.

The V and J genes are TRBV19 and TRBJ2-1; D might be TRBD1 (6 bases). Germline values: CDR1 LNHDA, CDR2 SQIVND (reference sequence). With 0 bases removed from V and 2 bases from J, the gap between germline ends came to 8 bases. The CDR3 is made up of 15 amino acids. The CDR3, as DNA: TGTGCCAGTAGTATAGAGGGGGCTACCTACAATGAGCAGTTCTTC. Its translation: CASSIEGATYNEQFF.

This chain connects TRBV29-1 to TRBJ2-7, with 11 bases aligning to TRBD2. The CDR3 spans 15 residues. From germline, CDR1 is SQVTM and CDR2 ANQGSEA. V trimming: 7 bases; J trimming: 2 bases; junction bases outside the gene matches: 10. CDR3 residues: CSAIFTSGSPYEQYF. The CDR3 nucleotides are TGCAGCGCTATTTTTACTAGCGGGAGTCCCTACGAGCAGTACTTC.

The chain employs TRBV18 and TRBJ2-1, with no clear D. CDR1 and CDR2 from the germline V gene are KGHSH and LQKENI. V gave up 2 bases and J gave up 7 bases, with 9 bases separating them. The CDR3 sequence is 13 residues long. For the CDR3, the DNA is TGTGCCAGCTCACCAGCGAGTCGGAATGAGCAGTTCTTC. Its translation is CASSPASRNEQFF. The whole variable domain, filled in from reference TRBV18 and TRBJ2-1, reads NAGVMQNPRHLVRRRGQEARLRCSPMKGHSHVYWYRQLPEEGLKFMVYLQKENIIDESGMPKERFSAEFPKEGPSILRIQQVVRGDSAAYFCASSPASRNEQFFGPGTRLTVL.

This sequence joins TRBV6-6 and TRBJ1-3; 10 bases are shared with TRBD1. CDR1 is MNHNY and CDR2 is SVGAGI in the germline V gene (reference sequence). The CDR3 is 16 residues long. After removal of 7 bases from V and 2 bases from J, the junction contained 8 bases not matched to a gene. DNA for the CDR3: TGTGCCAGCACGGGGGACAGGGGTTTAACTGGAAACACCATATATTTT. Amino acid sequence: CASTGDRGLTGNTIYF.

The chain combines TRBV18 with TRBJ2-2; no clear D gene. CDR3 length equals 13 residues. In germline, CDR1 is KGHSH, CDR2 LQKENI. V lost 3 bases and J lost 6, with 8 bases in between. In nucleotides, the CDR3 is TGTGCCAGCTCACCGAAACTTGCCGGGGAGCTGTTTTTT. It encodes CASSPKLAGELFF.